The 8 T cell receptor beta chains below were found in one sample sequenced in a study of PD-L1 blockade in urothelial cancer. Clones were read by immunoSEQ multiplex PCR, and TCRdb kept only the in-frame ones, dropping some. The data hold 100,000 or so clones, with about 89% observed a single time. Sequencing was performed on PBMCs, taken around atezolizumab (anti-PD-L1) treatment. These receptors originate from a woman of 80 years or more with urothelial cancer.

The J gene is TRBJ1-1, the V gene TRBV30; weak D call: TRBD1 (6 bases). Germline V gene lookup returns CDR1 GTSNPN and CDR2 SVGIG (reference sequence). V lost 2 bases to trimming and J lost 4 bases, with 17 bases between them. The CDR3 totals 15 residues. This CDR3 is CAWSPAIGGFTEAFF. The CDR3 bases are TGTGCCTGGAGTCCGGCTATAGGGGGTTTCACTGAAGCTTTCTTT. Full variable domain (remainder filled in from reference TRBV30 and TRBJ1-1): SQTIHQWPATLVQPVGSPLSLECTVEGTSNPNLYWYRQAAGRGLQLLFYSVGIGQISSEVPQNLSASRPQDRQFILSSKKLLLSDSGFYLCAWSPAIGGFTEAFFGQGTRLTVV.

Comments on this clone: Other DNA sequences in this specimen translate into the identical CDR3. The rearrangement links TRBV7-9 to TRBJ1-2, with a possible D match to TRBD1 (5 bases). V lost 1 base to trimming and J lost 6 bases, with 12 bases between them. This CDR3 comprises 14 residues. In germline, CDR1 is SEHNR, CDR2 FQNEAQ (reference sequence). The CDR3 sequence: CASSLGGGRDGYTF. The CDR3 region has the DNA TGTGCCAGCAGCTTAGGGGGGGGGAGAGATGGCTACACCTTC.

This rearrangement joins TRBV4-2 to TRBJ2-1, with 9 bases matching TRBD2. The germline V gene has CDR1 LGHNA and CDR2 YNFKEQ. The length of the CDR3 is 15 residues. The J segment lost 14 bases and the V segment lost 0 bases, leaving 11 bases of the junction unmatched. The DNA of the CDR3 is TGTGCCAGCAGCCAAGATTCGGCGGGAGGGCCTAAGAAGTTCTTC. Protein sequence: CASSQDSAGGPKKFF.

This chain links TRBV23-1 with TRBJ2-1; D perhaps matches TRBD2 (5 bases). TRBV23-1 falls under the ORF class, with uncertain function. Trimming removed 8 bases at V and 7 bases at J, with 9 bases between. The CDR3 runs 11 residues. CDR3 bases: TGCGCCAGCCATAGGGAGAATGAGCAGTTCTTC. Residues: CASHRENEQFF.

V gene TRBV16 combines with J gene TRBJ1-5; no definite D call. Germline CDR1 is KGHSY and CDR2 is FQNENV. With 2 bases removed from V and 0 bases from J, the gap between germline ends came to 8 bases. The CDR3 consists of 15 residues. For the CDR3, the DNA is TGTGCCAGCAGCCAACGAGGCCCTAGCAATCAGCCCCAGCATTTT. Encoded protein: CASSQRGPSNQPQHF.

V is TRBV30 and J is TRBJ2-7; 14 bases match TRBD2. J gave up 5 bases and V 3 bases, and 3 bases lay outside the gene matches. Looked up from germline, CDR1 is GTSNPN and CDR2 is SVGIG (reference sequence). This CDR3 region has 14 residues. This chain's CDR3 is CAWRGLAGVNEQYF. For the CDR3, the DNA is TGTGCCTGGAGGGGACTAGCGGGAGTCAACGAGCAGTACTTC.

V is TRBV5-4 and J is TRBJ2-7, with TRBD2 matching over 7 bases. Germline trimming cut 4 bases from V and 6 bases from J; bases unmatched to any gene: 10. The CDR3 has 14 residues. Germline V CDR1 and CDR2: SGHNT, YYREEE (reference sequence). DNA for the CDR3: TGTGCCAGCAGCGAAGCCGGGACTAACACCGAGCAGTACTTC. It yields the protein CASSEAGTNTEQYF. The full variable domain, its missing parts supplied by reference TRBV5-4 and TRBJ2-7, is ETGVTQSPTHLIKTRGQQVTLRCSSQSGHNTVSWYQQALGQGPQFIFQYYREEENGRGNFPPRFSGLQFPNYSSELNVNALELDDSALYLCASSEAGTNTEQYFGPGTRLTVT.

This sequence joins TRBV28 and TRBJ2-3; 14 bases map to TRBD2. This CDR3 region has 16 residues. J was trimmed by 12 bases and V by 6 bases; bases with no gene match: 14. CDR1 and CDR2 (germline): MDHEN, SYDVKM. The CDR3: CASSSPGLAGAYPQYF. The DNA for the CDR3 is TGTGCCAGCAGCTCCCCGGGACTAGCGGGAGCCTACCCCCAGTATTTT.